The 17 T cell receptor beta chains in this list originate from one sample, sequenced in a study of blood T cell repertoires in COVID-19. Only in-frame clones appear in the TCRdb table, and some are missing; sequencing was by immunoSEQ multiplex PCR. The sample has approximately 260,000 clones, approximately 90% seen once. Sequencing was done on a sample of PBMCs or T cells enriched from blood (not recorded which). Receptors originate from a woman in her 30s with acute COVID-19.

The chain uses TRBV15 and TRBJ2-3; tentatively, D is TRBD1 (5 bases). Germline CDR1 LNHNV, CDR2 YYDKDF (reference sequence). Trimming took 0 bases from V and 4 from J, leaving 14 bases between them. The length of the CDR3 is 16 residues. CDR3 sequence reads: CATSREMGLRADTQYF. CDR3 in DNA: TGTGCCACCAGCAGAGAAATGGGGCTGCGAGCAGATACGCAGTATTTT.

The chain links TRBV18 to TRBJ1-1; 8 bases fit TRBD1. The CDR3 has 16 amino acids. Germline CDR1 KGHSH, CDR2 LQKENI. Trimming cost V 5 bases and J 3 bases; bases outside gene matches: 11. CDR3 DNA sequence: TGTGCCAGCTCATTCACAGGGGGATCAGGCCACACTGAAGCTTTCTTT. Translating gives CASSFTGGSGHTEAFF.

The chain uses TRBV28 and TRBJ2-3, with TRBD2 as a possible D gene (6 bases). The V gene's germline CDR1 is MDHEN and CDR2 SYDVKM. This CDR3 contains 12 residues. Trimming removed 8 bases at V and 2 bases at J, with 8 bases between. CDR3 coding DNA: TGTGCCAGCGCGGGACTCACAGATACGCAGTATTTT. It yields the protein CASAGLTDTQYF.

This rearrangement joins TRBV11-3 to TRBJ2-1; 9 bases agree with TRBD2. V trimming: 3 bases; J trimming: 4 bases; junction bases outside the gene matches: 4. Looked up from germline, CDR1 is SGHNT and CDR2 is YENEEA. CDR3 length: 15 residues. The CDR3 protein is CASSFSGGFYNEQFF. CDR3 sequence (DNA): TGTGCCAGCAGCTTTAGCGGGGGTTTTTACAATGAGCAGTTCTTC. The whole variable domain, filled in from reference TRBV11-3 and TRBJ2-1, reads EAGVVQSPRYKIIEKKQPVAFWCNPISGHNTLYWYLQNLGQGPELLIRYENEEAVDDSQLPKDRFSAERLKGVDSTLKIQPAELGDSAVYLCASSFSGGFYNEQFFGPGTRLTVL.

The rearrangement links TRBV7-8 to TRBJ1-3, with unresolved D. The ends were cut back, 6 bases at V and 4 bases at J, with 13 bases in the middle. In germline, CDR1 is SGHVS, CDR2 FQNEAQ. The CDR3 length is 14 residues. CDR3 nucleotide sequence: TGTGCCAGCAGAGTCTTGGAGGCAGGAAACACCATATATTTT. Amino acids: CASRVLEAGNTIYF.

The V call is TRBV7-3, the J call TRBJ2-2; 10 bases line up with TRBD1. Germline-derived CDR1 and CDR2 are SGHTA and FQGTGA. This CDR3 spans 15 amino acids. With V trimmed by 5 bases and J by 4 bases, 4 bases remained unmatched. This CDR3 reads CASSPGTGVTGELFF. CDR3 DNA sequence: TGTGCCAGCAGCCCCGGGACAGGGGTCACCGGGGAGCTGTTTTTT.

The chain carries TRBV28 and TRBJ2-5, with D uncertain. This CDR3 has 13 amino acids. CDR1 MDHEN and CDR2 SYDVKM come from the germline V gene. The V end was cut by 9 bases, the J end by 5 bases, with 16 bases between. The CDR3 DNA reads as TGTGCCAGTCCCTCTACCTGTACTGAGACCCAGTACTTC. This encodes CASPSTCTETQYF.

This clone was detected only once. The gene calls are TRBV7-8 and TRBJ1-4, with D possibly being TRBD1 (5 bases). This CDR3 is built from 16 residues. V was pared by 5 bases and J by 7 bases, with 20 bases between. The germline CDR1 and CDR2 sequences are SGHVS and FQNEAQ. CDR3 coding DNA: TGTGCCAGCAGCATCCGAGAGATGACAGTTTTTGAAAAACTGTTTTTT. It is translated as CASSIREMTVFEKLFF.

The V and J genes are TRBV7-9 and TRBJ2-5, with 7 bases aligning to TRBD2. The CDR3 contains 17 residues. The germline gives CDR1 SEHNR, CDR2 FQNEAQ (reference sequence). V gave up 1 base and J gave up 2 bases; unmatched junction bases: 10. For the CDR3, the DNA is TGTGCCAGCAGCTTAGGTTCCCAGCGGGGAGGACAAGAGACCCAGTACTTC. Protein: CASSLGSQRGGQETQYF.

Remarks on this clone: Other DNA variants within this sample encode the same CDR3. This chain connects TRBV7-3 to TRBJ2-3, with 11 bases lining up with TRBD2. The V gene end was trimmed by 6 bases and the J gene end by 0 bases; junction bases not matched to a gene: 2. Germline assignment: CDR1 SGHTA and CDR2 FQGTGA. The CDR3 length is 15 residues. The DNA of the CDR3 is TGTGCCAGCAGTCTAGCGGGGGGCAGCACAGATACGCAGTATTTT. This codes for CASSLAGGSTDTQYF.

This chain connects TRBV7-3 to TRBJ1-2; D may be TRBD1 (5 bases). The germline V gene encodes CDR1 SGHTA and CDR2 FQGTGA. This CDR3 has 16 amino acids. Trimming stripped 5 bases from V and 8 bases from J, with 24 bases between. The CDR3 bases are TGTGCCAGCAGCCCTTGGGGGGACCGCCCGGGTCGGGGCTACACCTTC. It yields the protein CASSPWGDRPGRGYTF.

CDR3 sequence: CASRRIQGRGQPQHF. The CDR3 nucleotides read TGTGCCAGCAGACGTATACAGGGCCGGGGTCAGCCCCAGCATTTT. The gene calls are TRBV28 and TRBJ1-5; D perhaps matches TRBD1 (6 bases). V was clipped by 6 bases and J by 6 bases, with 18 bases between them. Looked up from germline, CDR1 is MDHEN and CDR2 is SYDVKM. CDR3 length equals 15 residues.

The genes are TRBV19 and TRBJ2-2; 7 positions agree with TRBD1. CDR1 and CDR2 from the germline V gene are LNHDA and SQIVND (reference sequence). The CDR3 contains 13 residues. Trimming at V came to 6 bases and at J to 5 bases, leaving 3 bases not matched to a gene. CDR3 DNA sequence: TGTGCCAGTAGGTACAGGGGTACCGGGGAGCTGTTTTTT. It yields the protein CASRYRGTGELFF.

This clone has ten or more counts. CDR3 loop: CASSDTVGQEQYF. The CDR3 DNA reads TGTGCCAGCTCCGATACAGTCGGTCAGGAGCAGTACTTC. The gene calls are TRBV18 and TRBJ2-7; D is unclear. The V and J ends lost 6 bases and 7 bases respectively, with 16 bases between them. In germline, CDR1 is KGHSH, CDR2 LQKENI. The CDR3 sequence is 13 residues long.

The chain combines TRBV3-1 (or the pseudogene TRBV3-2) with TRBJ2-1, with D unresolved. The germline V and J ends were trimmed by 0 bases and 10 bases, with 16 bases remaining between them. Germline loops: CDR1 LGHDT, CDR2 YNNKEL (reference sequence). The length of the CDR3 is 15 residues. The CDR3 spells CASSQDPGLGREQFF. DNA of the CDR3: TGTGCCAGCAGCCAAGACCCCGGCCTCGGCAGGGAGCAGTTCTTC.

This clone was seen a few times. V is TRBV11-2 and J is TRBJ1-1; the match to TRBD1 covers 10 bases. The CDR3 length is 14 residues. Per the germline V gene, CDR1 is SGHAT and CDR2 is FQNNGV. Trimming took 5 bases from V and 5 from J; bases not matched to a gene: 5. In nucleotides, the CDR3 is TGTGCCAGCAGCCCGACAGGGGGCCGGACTGAAGCTTTCTTT. This sequence encodes CASSPTGGRTEAFF.

The chain combines TRBV5-1 with TRBJ1-2; 8 positions agree with TRBD1. This CDR3 contains 13 residues. The germline CDR1 and CDR2 sequences are SGHRS and YFSETQ. With V trimmed by 4 bases and J by 2 bases, 1 base remained unmatched. CDR3 region: CASSRDRNYGYTF. DNA for the CDR3: TGCGCCAGCAGCCGGGACAGGAACTATGGCTACACCTTC.